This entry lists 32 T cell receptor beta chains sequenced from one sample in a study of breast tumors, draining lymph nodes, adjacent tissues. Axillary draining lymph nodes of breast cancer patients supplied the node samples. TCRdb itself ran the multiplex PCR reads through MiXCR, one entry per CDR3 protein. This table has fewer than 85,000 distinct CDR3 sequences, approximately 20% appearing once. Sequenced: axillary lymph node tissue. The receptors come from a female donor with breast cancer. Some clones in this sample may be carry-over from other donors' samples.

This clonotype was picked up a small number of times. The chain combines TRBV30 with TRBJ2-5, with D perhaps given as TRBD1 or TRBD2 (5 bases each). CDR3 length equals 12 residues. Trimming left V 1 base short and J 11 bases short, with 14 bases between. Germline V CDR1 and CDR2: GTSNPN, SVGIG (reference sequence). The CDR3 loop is CAWSAGPGAQYF. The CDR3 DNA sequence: TGTGCCTGGAGTGCCGGGCCCGGGGCACAGTACTTC.

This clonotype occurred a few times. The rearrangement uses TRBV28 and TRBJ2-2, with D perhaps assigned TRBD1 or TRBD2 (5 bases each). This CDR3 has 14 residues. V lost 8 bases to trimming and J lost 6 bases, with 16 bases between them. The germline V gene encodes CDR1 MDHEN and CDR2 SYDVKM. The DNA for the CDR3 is TGTGCCAGCTCAACGGGGCCCCGGGCCGGGGAGCTGTTTTTT. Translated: CASSTGPRAGELFF.

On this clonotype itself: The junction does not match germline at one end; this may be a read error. DNA of the CDR3: TGCAGTGCTAGAGCTTGGGTTAAACCAGGGACTCAAGAGGCCCAGTACTTC. This encodes CSARAWVKPGTQEAQYF. The gene calls are TRBV20-1 and TRBJ2-5, with a weak D call TRBD2 (6 bases). Looked up from germline, CDR1 is DFQATT and CDR2 is SNEGSKA (reference sequence). This CDR3 spans 17 amino acids.

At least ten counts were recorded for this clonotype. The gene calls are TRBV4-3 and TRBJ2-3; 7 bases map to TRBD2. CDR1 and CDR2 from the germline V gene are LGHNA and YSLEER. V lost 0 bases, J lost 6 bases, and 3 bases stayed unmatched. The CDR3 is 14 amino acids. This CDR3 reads CASSQEPGRDTQYF. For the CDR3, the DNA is TGCGCCAGCAGCCAAGAGCCCGGGAGGGATACGCAGTATTTT.

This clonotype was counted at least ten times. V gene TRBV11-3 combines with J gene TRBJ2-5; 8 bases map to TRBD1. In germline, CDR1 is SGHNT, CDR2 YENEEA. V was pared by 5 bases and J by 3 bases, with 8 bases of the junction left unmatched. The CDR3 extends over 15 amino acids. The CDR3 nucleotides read TGTGCCAGCAGCCGGACAGGGAGGTTGAAAGAGACCCAGTACTTC. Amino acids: CASSRTGRLKETQYF.

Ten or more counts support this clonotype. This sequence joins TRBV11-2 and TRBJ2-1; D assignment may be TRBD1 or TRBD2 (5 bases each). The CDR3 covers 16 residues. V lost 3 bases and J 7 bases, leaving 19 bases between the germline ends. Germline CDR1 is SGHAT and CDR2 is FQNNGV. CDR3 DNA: TGTGCCAGCAGCTTCGGGGCCGGGACCACTCGAAATGAGCAGTTCTTC. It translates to CASSFGAGTTRNEQFF.

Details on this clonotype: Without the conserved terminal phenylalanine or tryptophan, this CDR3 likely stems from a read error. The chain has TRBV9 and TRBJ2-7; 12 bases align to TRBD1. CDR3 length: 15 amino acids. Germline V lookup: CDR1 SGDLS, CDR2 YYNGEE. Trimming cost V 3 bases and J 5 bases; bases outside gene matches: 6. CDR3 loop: CASSGSGTGGHEQYL. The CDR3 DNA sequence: TGTGCCAGCAGCGGATCCGGGACAGGGGGCCACGAGCAGTACTTA.

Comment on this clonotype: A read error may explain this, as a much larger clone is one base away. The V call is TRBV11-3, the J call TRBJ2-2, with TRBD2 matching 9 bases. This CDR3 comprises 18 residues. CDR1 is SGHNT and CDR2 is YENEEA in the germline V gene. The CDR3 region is CASSSTYLGLASSGEPFF. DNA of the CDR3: TGTGCCAGCAGCTCCACATACCTGGGACTAGCTAGCTCCGGGGAGCCGTTTTTT.

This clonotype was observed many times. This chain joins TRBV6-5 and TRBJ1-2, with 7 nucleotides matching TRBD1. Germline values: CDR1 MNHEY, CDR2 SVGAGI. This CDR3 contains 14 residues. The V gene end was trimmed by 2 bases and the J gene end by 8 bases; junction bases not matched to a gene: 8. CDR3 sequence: CASSYATGVGGYTF. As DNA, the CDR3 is TGTGCCAGCAGTTACGCAACAGGGGTGGGAGGCTACACCTTC.

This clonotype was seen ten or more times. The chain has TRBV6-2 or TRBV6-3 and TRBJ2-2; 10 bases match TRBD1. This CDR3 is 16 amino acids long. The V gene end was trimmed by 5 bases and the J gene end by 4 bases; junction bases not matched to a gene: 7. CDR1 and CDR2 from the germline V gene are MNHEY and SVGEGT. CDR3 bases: TGTGCCAGCAGTCCTTTAGACAGGGGGCTCACCGGGGAGCTGTTTTTT. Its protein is CASSPLDRGLTGELFF.

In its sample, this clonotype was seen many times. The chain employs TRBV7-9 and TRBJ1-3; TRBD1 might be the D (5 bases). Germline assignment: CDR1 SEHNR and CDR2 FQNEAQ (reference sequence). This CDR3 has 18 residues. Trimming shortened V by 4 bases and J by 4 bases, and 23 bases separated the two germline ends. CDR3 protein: CASSSDPRDPGSGNTIYF. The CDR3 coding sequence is TGTGCCAGCAGCTCCGATCCCCGGGACCCGGGATCCGGAAACACCATATATTTT.

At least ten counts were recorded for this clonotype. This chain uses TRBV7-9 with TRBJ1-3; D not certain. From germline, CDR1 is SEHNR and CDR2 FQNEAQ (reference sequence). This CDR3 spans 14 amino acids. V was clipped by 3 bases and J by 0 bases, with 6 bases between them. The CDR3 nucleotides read TGTGCCAGCAGCTTCGACTACTCTGGAAACACCATATATTTT. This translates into CASSFDYSGNTIYF.

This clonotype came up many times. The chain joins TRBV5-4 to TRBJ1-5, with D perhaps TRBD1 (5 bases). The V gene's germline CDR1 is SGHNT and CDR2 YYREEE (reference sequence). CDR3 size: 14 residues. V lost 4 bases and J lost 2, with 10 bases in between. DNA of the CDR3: TGTGCCAGCAGCGCCGGAGGGGGCAATCAGCCCCAGCATTTT. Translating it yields CASSAGGGNQPQHF.

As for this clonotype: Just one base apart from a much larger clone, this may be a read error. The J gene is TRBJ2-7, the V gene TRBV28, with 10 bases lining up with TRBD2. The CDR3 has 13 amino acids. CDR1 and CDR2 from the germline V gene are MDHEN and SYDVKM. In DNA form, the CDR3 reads TGTGGCAGCGGTGAGCGGGAGGGCCTCGAGCAGTACTTC. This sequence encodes CGSGEREGLEQYF.

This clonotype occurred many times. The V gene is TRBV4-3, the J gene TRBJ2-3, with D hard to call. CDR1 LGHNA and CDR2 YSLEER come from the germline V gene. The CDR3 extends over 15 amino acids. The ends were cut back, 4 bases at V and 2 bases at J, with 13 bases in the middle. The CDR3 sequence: CASSPTPVTTDTQYF. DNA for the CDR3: TGCGCCAGCAGCCCCACCCCGGTCACCACAGATACGCAGTATTTT.

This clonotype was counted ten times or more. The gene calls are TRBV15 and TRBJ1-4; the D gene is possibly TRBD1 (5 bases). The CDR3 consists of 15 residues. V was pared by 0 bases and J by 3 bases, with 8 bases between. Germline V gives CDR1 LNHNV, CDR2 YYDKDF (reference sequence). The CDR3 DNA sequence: TGTGCCACCAGCAGAGATAAGGGGTCTAATGAAAAACTGTTTTTT. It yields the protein CATSRDKGSNEKLFF.

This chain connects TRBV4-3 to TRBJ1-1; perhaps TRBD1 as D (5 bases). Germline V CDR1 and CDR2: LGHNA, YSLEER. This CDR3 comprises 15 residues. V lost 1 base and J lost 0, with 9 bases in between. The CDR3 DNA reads TGCGCCAGCAGCCAAGGGGGACTCCTGAACACTGAAGCTTTCTTT. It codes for CASSQGGLLNTEAFF.

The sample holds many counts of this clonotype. The CDR3 is CASSLRPPSDTQYF. In nucleotides, the CDR3 is TGTGCCAGCAGTTTACGGCCCCCATCAGATACGCAGTATTTT. The chain employs TRBV2 and TRBJ2-3, with D unclear. V was cut by 5 bases and J by 4 bases, with 13 bases left in between. This CDR3 has 14 amino acids. Germline assignment: CDR1 SNHLY and CDR2 FYNNEI.

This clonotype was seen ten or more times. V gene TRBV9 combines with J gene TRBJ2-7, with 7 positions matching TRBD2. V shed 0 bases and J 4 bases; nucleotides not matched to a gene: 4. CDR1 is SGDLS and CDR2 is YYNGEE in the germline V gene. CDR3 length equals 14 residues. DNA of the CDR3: TGTGCCAGCAGCGTAGAACCTAGCGGATACGAGCAGTACTTC. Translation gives CASSVEPSGYEQYF. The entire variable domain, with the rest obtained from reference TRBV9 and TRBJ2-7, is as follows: DSGVTQTPKHLITATGQRVTLRCSPRSGDLSVYWYQQSLDQGLQFLIQYYNGEERAKGNILERFSAQQFPDLHSELNLSSLELGDSALYFCASSVEPSGYEQYFGPGTRLTVT.

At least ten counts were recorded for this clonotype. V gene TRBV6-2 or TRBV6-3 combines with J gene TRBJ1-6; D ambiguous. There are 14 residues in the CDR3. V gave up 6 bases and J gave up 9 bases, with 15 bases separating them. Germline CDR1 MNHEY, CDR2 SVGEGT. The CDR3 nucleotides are TGTGCCAGCAGCCTGGAGGGTAGAAGTTCACCCCTCCACTTT. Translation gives CASSLEGRSSPLHF.

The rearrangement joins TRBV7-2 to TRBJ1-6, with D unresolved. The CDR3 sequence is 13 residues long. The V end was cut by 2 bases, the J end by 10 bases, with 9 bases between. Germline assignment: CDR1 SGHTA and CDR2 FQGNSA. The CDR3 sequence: CASSLLLGSPLHF. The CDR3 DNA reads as TGTGCCAGCAGCTTACTCCTCGGCTCACCCCTCCACTTT.

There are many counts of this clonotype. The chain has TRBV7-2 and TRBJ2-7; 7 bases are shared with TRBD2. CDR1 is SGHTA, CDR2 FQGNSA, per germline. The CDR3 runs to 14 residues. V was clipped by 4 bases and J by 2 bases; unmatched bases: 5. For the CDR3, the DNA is TGTGCCAGCAGCTCCCGGGGGAGGGCCTACGAGCAGTACTTC. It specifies CASSSRGRAYEQYF.

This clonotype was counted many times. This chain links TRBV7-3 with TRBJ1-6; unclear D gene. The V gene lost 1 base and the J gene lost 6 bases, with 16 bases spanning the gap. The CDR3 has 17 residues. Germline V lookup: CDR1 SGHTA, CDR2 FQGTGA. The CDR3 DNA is TGTGCCAGCAGCTTAATCGGAGCGGGAATGTCTAATTCACCCCTCCACTTT. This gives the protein CASSLIGAGMSNSPLHF.

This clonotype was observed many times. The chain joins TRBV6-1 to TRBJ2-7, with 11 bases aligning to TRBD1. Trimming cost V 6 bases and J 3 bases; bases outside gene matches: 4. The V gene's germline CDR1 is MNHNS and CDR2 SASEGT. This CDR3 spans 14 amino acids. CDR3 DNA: TGTGCCAGCAGCGCGGACAGGGGGCTCTACGAGCAGTACTTC. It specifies CASSADRGLYEQYF.

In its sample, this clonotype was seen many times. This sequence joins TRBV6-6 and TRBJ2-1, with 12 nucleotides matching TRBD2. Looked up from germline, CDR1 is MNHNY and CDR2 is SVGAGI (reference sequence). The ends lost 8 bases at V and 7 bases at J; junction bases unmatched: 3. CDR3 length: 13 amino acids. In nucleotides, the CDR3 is TGTGCCAGCCTAGCGGGAGGGCATAATGAGCAGTTCTTC. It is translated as CASLAGGHNEQFF.

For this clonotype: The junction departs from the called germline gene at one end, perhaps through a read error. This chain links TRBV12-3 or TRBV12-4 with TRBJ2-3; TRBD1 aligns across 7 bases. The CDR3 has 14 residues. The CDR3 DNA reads TGTGCCAGCAGTTTGGGACCCCGGACAGGTACGCAGTATTTT. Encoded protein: CASSLGPRTGTQYF.

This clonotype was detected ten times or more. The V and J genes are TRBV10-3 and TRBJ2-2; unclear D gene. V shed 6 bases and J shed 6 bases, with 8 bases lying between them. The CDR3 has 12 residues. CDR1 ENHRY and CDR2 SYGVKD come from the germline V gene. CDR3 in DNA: TGTGCCATCAGGGGCAGTCCCGGGGAGCTGTTTTTT. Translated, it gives CAIRGSPGELFF.

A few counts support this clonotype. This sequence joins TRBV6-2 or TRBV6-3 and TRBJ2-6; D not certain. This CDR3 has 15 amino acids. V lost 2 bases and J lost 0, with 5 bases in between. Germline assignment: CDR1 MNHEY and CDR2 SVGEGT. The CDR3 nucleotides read TGTGCCAGCAGTTACAAAGACTCTGGGGCCAACGTCCTGACTTTC. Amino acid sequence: CASSYKDSGANVLTF.

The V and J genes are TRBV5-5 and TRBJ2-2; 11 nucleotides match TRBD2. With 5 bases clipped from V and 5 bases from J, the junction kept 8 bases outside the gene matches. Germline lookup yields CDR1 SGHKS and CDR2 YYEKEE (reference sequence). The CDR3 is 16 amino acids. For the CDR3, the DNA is TGTGCCAGCAGGGCCACCACTAGCGGGAGAACCGGGGAGCTGTTTTTT. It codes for CASRATTSGRTGELFF.

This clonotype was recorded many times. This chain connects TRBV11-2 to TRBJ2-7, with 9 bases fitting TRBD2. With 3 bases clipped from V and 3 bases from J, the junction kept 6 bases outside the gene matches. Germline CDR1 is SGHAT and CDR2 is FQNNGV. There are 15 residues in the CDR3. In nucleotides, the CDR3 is TGTGCCAGCAGCTTTGGCGGGAGGGCCCACTACGAGCAGTACTTC. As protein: CASSFGGRAHYEQYF.

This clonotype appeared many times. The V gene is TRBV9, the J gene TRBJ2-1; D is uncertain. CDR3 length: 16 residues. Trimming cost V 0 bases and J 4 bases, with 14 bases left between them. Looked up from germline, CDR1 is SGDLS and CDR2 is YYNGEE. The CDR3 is CASSVGVGISYNEQFF. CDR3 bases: TGTGCCAGCAGCGTAGGGGTGGGGATATCTTACAATGAGCAGTTCTTC.

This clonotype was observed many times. CDR3 DNA: TGCGCCAGCAGCTTCGGGACACAGGGGGCCAACGAGCAGTACTTC. It encodes CASSFGTQGANEQYF. The chain is built from TRBV5-1 and TRBJ2-7; 9 positions agree with TRBD1. This CDR3 comprises 15 residues. CDR1 is SGHRS, CDR2 YFSETQ, per germline. V lost 2 bases, J lost 5 bases, and 8 bases stayed unmatched.